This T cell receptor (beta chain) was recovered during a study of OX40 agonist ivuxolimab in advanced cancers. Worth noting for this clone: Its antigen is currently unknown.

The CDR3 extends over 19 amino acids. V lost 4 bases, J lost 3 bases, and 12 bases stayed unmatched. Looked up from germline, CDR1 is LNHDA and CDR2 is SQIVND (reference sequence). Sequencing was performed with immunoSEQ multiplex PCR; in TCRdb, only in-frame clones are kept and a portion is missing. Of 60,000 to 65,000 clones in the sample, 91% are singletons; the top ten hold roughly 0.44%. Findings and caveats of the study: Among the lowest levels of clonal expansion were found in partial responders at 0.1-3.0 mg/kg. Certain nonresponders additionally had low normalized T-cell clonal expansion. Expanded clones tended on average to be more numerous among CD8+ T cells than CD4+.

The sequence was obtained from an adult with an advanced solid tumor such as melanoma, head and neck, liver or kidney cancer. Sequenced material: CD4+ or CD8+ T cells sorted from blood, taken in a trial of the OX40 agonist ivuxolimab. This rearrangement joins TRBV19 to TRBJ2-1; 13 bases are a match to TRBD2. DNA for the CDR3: TGTGCCAGTAGTAAAACGCCGGGACTAGCGGGACCCCTCTACAATGAGCAGTTCTTC. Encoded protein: CASSKTPGLAGPLYNEQFF.